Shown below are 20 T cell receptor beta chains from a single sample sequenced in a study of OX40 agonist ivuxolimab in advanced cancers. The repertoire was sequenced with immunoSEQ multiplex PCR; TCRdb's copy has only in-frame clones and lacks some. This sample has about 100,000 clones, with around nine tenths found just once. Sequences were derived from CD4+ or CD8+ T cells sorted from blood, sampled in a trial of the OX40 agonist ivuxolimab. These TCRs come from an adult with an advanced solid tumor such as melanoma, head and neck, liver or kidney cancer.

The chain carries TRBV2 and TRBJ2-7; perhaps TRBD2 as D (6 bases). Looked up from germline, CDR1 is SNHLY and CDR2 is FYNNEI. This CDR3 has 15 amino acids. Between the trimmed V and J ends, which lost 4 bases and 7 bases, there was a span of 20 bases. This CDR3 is CASSGGRRDAGEQYF. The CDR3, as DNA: TGTGCCAGCAGTGGAGGCAGACGGGACGCGGGAGAGCAGTACTTC.

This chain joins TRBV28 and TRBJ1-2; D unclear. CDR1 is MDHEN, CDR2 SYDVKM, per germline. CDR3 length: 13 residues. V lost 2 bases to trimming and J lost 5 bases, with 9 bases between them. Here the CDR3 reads CASSLGPLYGYTF. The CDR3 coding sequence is TGTGCCAGCAGTTTAGGACCGCTATATGGCTACACCTTC.

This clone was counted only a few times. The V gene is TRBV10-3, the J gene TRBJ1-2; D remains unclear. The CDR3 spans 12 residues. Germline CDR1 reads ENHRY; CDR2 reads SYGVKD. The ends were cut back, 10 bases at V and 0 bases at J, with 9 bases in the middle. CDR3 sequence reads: CATQATNYGYTF. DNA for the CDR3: TGTGCCACCCAGGCTACTAACTATGGCTACACCTTC.

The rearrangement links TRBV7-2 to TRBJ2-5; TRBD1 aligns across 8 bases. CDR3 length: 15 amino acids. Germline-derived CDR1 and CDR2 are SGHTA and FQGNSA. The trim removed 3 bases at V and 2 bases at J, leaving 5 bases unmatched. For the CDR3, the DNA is TGTGCCAGCAGCTTCGACAGGGGCGCTCAAGAGACCCAGTACTTC. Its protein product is CASSFDRGAQETQYF.

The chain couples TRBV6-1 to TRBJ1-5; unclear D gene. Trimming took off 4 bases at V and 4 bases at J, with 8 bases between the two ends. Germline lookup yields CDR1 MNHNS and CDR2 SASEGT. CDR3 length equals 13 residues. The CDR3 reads CASSGRGNQPQHF. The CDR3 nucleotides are TGTGCCAGCAGTGGCCGTGGGAATCAGCCCCAGCATTTT.

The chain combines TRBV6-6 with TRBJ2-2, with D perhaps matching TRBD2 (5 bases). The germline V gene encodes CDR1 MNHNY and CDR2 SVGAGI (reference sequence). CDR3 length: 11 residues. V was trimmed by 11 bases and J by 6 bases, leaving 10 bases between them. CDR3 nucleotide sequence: TGTGCCTCCAGAGGGTCCGGGGAGCTGTTTTTT. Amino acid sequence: CASRGSGELFF.

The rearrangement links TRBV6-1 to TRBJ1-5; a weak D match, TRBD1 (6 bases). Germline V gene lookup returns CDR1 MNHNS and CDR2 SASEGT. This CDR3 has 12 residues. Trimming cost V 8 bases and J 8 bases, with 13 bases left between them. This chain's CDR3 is CASARGSEPQHF. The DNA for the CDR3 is TGTGCCAGCGCTAGGGGGTCAGAGCCCCAGCATTTT.

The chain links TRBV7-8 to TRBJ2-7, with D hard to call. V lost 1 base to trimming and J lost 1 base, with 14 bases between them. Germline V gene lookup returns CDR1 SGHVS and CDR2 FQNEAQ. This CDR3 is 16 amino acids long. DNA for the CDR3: TGTGCCAGCAGCTTAGGAGGTGGAGTTGGATCCTACGAGCAGTACTTC. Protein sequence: CASSLGGGVGSYEQYF.

The CDR3 sequence: CASSRQGNGYEQYF. The CDR3 DNA sequence: TGTGCCAGCAGCCGACAGGGGAACGGCTACGAGCAGTACTTC. The chain recombines TRBV6-1 with TRBJ2-7; 8 bases are a match to TRBD1. This CDR3 comprises 14 residues. Per germline, CDR1 MNHNS and CDR2 SASEGT. V gave up 6 bases and J gave up 3 bases; unmatched junction bases: 7.

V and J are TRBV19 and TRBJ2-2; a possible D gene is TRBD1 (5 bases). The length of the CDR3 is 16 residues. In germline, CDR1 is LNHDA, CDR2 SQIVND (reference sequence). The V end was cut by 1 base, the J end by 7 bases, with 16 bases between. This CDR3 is CASSIGSFPQVGELFF. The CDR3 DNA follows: TGTGCCAGTAGTATAGGTAGCTTCCCACAGGTCGGGGAGCTGTTTTTT.

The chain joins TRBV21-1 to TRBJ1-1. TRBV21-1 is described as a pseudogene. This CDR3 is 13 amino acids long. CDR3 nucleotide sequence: TGTGCCAGCAGCAGCGGGATGAACACTGAAGCTTTCTTT. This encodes CASSSGMNTEAFF.

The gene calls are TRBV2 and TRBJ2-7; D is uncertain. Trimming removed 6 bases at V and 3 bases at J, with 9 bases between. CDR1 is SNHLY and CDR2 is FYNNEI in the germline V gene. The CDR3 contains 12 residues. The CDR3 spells CASRPDVYEQYF. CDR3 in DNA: TGTGCCAGCAGACCCGACGTCTACGAGCAGTACTTC.

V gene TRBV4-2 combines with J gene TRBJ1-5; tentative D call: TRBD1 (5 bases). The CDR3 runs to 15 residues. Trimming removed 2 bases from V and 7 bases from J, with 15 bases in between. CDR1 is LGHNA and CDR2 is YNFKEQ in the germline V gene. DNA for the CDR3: TGTGCCAGCAGCCAACAGGGTGGGGGTAGCCAGCCCCAGCATTTT. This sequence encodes CASSQQGGGSQPQHF.

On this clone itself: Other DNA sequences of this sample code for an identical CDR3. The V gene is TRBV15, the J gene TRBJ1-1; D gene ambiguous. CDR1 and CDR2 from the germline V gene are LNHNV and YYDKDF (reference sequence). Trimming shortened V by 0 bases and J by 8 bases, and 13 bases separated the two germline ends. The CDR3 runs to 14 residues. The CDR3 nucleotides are TGTGCCACCAGCAGAGATTCCACGATGTCCGAAGCTTTCTTT. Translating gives CATSRDSTMSEAFF. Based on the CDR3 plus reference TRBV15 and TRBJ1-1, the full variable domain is DAMVIQNPRYQVTQFGKPVTLSCSQTLNHNVMYWYQQKSSQAPKLLFHYYDKDFNNEADTPDNFQSRRPNTSFCFLDIRSPGLGDTAMYLCATSRDSTMSEAFFGQGTRLTVV.

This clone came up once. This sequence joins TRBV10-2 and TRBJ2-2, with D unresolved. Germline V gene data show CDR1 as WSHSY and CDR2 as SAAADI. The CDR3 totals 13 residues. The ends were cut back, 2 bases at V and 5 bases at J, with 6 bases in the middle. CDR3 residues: CASSEIQTGELFF. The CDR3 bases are TGCGCCAGCAGTGAGATCCAGACCGGGGAGCTGTTTTTT.

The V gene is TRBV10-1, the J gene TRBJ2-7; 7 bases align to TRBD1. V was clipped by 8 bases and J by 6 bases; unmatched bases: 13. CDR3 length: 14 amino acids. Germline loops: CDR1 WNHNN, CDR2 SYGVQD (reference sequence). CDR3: CASASRGQPIEQYF. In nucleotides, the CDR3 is TGCGCCAGCGCCTCCCGGGGACAGCCGATCGAGCAGTACTTC.

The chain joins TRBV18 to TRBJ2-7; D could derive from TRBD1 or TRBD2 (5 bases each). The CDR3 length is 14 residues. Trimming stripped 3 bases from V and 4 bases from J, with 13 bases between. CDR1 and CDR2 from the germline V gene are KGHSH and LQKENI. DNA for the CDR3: TGTGCCAGCTCACCTCGGGGCGGTATTTACGAGCAGTACTTC. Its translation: CASSPRGGIYEQYF. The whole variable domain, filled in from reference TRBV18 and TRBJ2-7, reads NAGVMQNPRHLVRRRGQEARLRCSPMKGHSHVYWYRQLPEEGLKFMVYLQKENIIDESGMPKERFSAEFPKEGPSILRIQQVVRGDSAAYFCASSPRGGIYEQYFGPGTRLTVT.

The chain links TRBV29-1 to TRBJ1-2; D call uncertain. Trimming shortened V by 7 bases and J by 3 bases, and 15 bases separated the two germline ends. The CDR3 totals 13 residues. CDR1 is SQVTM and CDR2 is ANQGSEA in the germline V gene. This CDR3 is CSAYSDNHYGYTF. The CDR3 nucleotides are TGCAGCGCATATAGCGACAATCACTATGGCTACACCTTC.

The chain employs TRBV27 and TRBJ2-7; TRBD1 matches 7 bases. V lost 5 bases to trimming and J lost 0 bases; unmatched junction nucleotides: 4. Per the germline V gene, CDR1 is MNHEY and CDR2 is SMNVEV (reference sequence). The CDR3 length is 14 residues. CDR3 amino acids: CASSVTGPSYEQYF. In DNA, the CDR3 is TGTGCCAGCAGTGTGACAGGGCCCTCCTACGAGCAGTACTTC.

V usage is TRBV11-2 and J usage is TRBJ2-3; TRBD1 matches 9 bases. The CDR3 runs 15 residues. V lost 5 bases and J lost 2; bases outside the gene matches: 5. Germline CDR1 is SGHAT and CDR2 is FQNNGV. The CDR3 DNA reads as TGTGCCAGCAGCCAGGACAGGGGACCCACAGATACGCAGTATTTT. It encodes CASSQDRGPTDTQYF.